The 25 T cell receptor beta chains given below trace back to one sample, sequenced in a study of blood T cell repertoires in COVID-19. Generated by immunoSEQ multiplex PCR, the TCRdb table keeps only in-frame clones and is missing some. The sample holds about 86,000 clones, approximately 80% seen once. The specimen was peripheral blood. The origin of the receptors is a woman of 80 years or more with active or convalescent COVID-19.

The rearrangement joins TRBV5-1 to TRBJ2-3; 9 bases map to TRBD2. The CDR3 contains 14 residues. The germline CDR1 and CDR2 sequences are SGHRS and YFSETQ. V was clipped by 0 bases and J by 4 bases; unmatched bases: 0. The CDR3 nucleotides read TGCGCCAGCAGCTTGGTAGCGGGGGCAGATACGCAGTATTTT. Amino acid sequence: CASSLVAGADTQYF.

The chain has TRBV18 and TRBJ2-1, with 7 positions matching TRBD2. CDR1 KGHSH and CDR2 LQKENI come from the germline V gene. The CDR3 covers 16 residues. J gave up 4 bases and V 3 bases, and 9 bases lay outside the gene matches. CDR3 sequence: CASSPSGASGYNEQFF. Here the CDR3 DNA reads TGTGCCAGCTCACCCTCCGGGGCTAGCGGTTACAATGAGCAGTTCTTC.

The rearrangement links TRBV19 to TRBJ2-1; TRBD2 matches at 14 bases. Germline values: CDR1 LNHDA, CDR2 SQIVND (reference sequence). The V segment lost 6 bases and the J segment 9 bases; nucleotides outside the gene matches: 7. The CDR3 has 15 residues. CDR3 in amino acids: CASSQTSGGVGEQFF. The CDR3 DNA follows: TGTGCCAGTAGCCAGACTAGCGGGGGGGTGGGTGAGCAGTTCTTC.

This chain uses TRBV10-3 with TRBJ1-2, with D unclear. The CDR3 runs 14 residues. V was trimmed by 2 bases and J by 2 bases, leaving 9 bases between them. Germline V gene sequence: CDR1 ENHRY, CDR2 SYGVKD. CDR3 in DNA: TGTGCCATCAGTGAGGCCGGCAGGAACTATGGCTACACCTTC. Translating gives CAISEAGRNYGYTF.

The rearrangement joins TRBV29-1 to TRBJ1-1; a weak D match, TRBD1 (5 bases). The germline gives CDR1 SQVTM, CDR2 ANQGSEA. The V end lost 7 bases, the J end lost 2 bases, and 8 bases lay between the germline ends. The CDR3 runs to 11 residues. CDR3 in amino acids: CSGQRNTEAFF. The CDR3 bases are TGCAGCGGACAGCGAAACACTGAAGCTTTCTTT. The full variable domain, in which reference TRBV29-1 and TRBJ1-1 provide the parts outside the CDR3, is SAVISQKPSRDICQRGTSLTIQCQVDSQVTMMFWYRQQPGQSLTLIATANQGSEATYESGFVIDKFPISRPNLTFSTLTVSNMSPEDSSIYLCSGQRNTEAFFGQGTRLTVV.

This clone was seen a handful of times. V usage is TRBV9 and J usage is TRBJ1-2; the D gene is possibly TRBD1 (6 bases). The V gene's germline CDR1 is SGDLS and CDR2 YYNGEE. The germline V and J ends were trimmed by 2 bases and 0 bases, with 11 bases remaining between them. CDR3 length: 15 residues. CDR3 DNA sequence: TGTGCCAGCAGCGTCGGGGACATAGCTAACTATGGCTACACCTTC. Its protein is CASSVGDIANYGYTF.

This sequence joins TRBV7-8 and TRBJ1-1; 8 positions match TRBD1. J lost 4 bases, V lost 5 bases, and 6 bases had no gene match. The CDR3 is made up of 14 amino acids. Germline assignment: CDR1 SGHVS and CDR2 FQNEAQ. CDR3 residues: CASSRQGAPTEAFF. DNA for the CDR3: TGTGCCAGCAGCCGGCAGGGGGCGCCCACTGAAGCTTTCTTT.

The chain employs TRBV11-2 and TRBJ2-3; D may be TRBD1 (5 bases). This CDR3 has 13 residues. V lost 1 base, J lost 12 bases, and 14 bases lay in between. Germline V lookup: CDR1 SGHAT, CDR2 FQNNGV. CDR3 nucleotides: TGTGCCAGCAGCTTAGCGAGCCTAGGGGCACAGTATTTT. It yields the protein CASSLASLGAQYF.

In its sample, this clone was seen once. V and J are TRBV6-5 and TRBJ1-2, with D tentatively TRBD1 (5 bases). CDR3 length equals 14 residues. Trimming took 7 bases from V and 2 from J, leaving 14 bases between them. Looked up from germline, CDR1 is MNHEY and CDR2 is SVGAGI. CDR3 nucleotides: TGTGCCAGCAATGGGGCGGCAGGGAACTATGGCTACACCTTC. This encodes CASNGAAGNYGYTF.

The chain couples TRBV6-1 to TRBJ1-4, with D hard to call. Trimming stripped 1 base from V and 0 bases from J, with 3 bases between. This CDR3 region has 14 residues. The germline V gene has CDR1 MNHNS and CDR2 SASEGT. The CDR3: CASSEGPTNEKLFF. Here the CDR3 DNA reads TGTGCCAGCAGTGAAGGGCCAACTAATGAAAAACTGTTTTTT.

The chain recombines TRBV18 with TRBJ2-2; 10 bases fit TRBD2. V dropped 3 bases and J dropped 6; count of bases not matched to a gene: 10. CDR3 length: 17 amino acids. Germline V gene data show CDR1 as KGHSH and CDR2 as LQKENI. The CDR3 here is CASSPILAGSLPGELFF. Written as DNA, the CDR3 is TGTGCCAGCTCACCTATACTAGCGGGATCCCTCCCCGGGGAGCTGTTTTTT.

The J gene is TRBJ2-7, the V gene TRBV13; D ambiguous. The germline V gene encodes CDR1 PRHDT and CDR2 FYEKMQ (reference sequence). Trimming left V 2 bases short and J 4 bases short, with 3 bases between. The CDR3 is made up of 11 amino acids. Here the CDR3 DNA reads TGTGCCAGCAGCTTACAGTACGAGCAGTACTTC. This sequence encodes CASSLQYEQYF.

This chain links TRBV28 with TRBJ1-1, with D tentatively TRBD1 (6 bases). The ends were cut back, 5 bases at V and 0 bases at J, with 16 bases in the middle. The CDR3 is 16 amino acids. In germline, CDR1 is MDHEN, CDR2 SYDVKM. The CDR3 sequence is CASSAPAQGMNTEAFF. CDR3 coding DNA: TGTGCCAGCAGTGCGCCGGCTCAGGGGATGAACACTGAAGCTTTCTTT.

V usage is TRBV7-3 and J usage is TRBJ2-2, with D unresolved. CDR1 is SGHTA and CDR2 is FQGTGA in the germline V gene. V was clipped by 6 bases and J by 0 bases, with 11 bases between them. This CDR3 has 15 amino acids. CDR3 region: CASSGPTTNTGELFF. The DNA for the CDR3 is TGTGCCAGCAGTGGTCCGACAACGAACACCGGGGAGCTGTTTTTT. The variable domain in full, completed from reference TRBV7-3 and TRBJ2-2, reads GAGVSQTPSNKVTEKGKYVELRCDPISGHTALYWYRQSLGQGPEFLIYFQGTGAADDSGLPNDRFFAVRPEGSVSTLKIQRTERGDSAVYLCASSGPTTNTGELFFGEGSRLTVL.

This clone was seen just once. This chain uses TRBV5-4 with TRBJ2-2, with TRBD2 matching over 10 bases. V lost 2 bases and J lost 3; bases outside the gene matches: 7. The germline V gene encodes CDR1 SGHNT and CDR2 YYREEE (reference sequence). This CDR3 has 17 residues. CDR3 nucleotides: TGTGCCAGCAGCTTAGCGGGGGGGATGGTAGACACCGGGGAGCTGTTTTTT. Translation gives CASSLAGGMVDTGELFF.

V and J are TRBV23-1 and TRBJ2-7; the D gene is possibly TRBD2 (6 bases). TRBV23-1 is identified as an open reading frame with a role that is uncertain. The CDR3 is made up of 12 amino acids. V was pared by 11 bases and J by 2 bases, with 13 bases between. CDR3 protein: CASPGGTYEQYF. CDR3 in DNA: TGCGCCTCCCCCGGAGGGACCTACGAGCAGTACTTC.

This chain links TRBV7-3 with TRBJ2-1; TRBD1 might be the D (6 bases). From germline, CDR1 is SGHTA and CDR2 FQGTGA. V was cut by 5 bases and J by 9 bases, with 17 bases left in between. CDR3 length: 14 amino acids. Written as DNA, the CDR3 is TGTGCCAGCAGCCCTAGATTCCCGGACAGTGAGCAGTTCTTC. Its protein is CASSPRFPDSEQFF.

This clone came up a few times. The rearrangement links TRBV19 to TRBJ1-4; no firm D call. Germline CDR1 is LNHDA and CDR2 is SQIVND (reference sequence). Trimming cost V 1 base and J 3 bases, with 3 bases left between them. The CDR3 runs to 13 residues. Here the CDR3 reads CASSIAANEKLFF. The CDR3 DNA sequence: TGTGCCAGTAGTATAGCAGCTAATGAAAAACTGTTTTTT. The variable domain in full, with the rest retrieved from reference TRBV19 and TRBJ1-4, is DGGITQSPKYLFRKEGQNVTLSCEQNLNHDAMYWYRQDPGQGLRLIYYSQIVNDFQKGDIAEGYSVSREKKESFPLTVTSAQKNPTAFYLCASSIAANEKLFFGSGTQLSVL.

The rearrangement uses TRBV5-1 and TRBJ2-2; TRBD1 matches at 7 bases. Unmatched junction bases numbered 7, after V lost 4 bases and J lost 4 bases. Germline lookup yields CDR1 SGHRS and CDR2 YFSETQ. This CDR3 has 15 amino acids. CDR3 amino acids: CASSVTGQPTGELFF. The DNA of the CDR3 is TGCGCCAGCAGCGTAACGGGACAGCCCACCGGGGAGCTGTTTTTT.

This chain joins TRBV29-1 and TRBJ2-5; 7 nucleotides agree with TRBD2. J lost 1 base, V lost 6 bases, and 5 bases had no gene match. Per germline, CDR1 SQVTM and CDR2 ANQGSEA. This CDR3 region has 13 residues. The CDR3 DNA reads as TGCAGCGTGGGCGGGGGAGCCCAAGAGACCCAGTACTTC. It encodes CSVGGGAQETQYF.

The V gene is TRBV28, the J gene TRBJ1-6, with 7 bases identical to TRBD1. The J segment lost 10 bases and the V segment lost 5 bases, leaving 11 bases of the junction unmatched. This CDR3 has 15 amino acids. Germline V lookup: CDR1 MDHEN, CDR2 SYDVKM. The CDR3 protein is CASSPGDRAGSPLHF. The CDR3 region has the DNA TGTGCCAGCAGTCCGGGAGACAGGGCCGGATCACCCCTCCACTTT.

This clone was seen a few times. The chain uses TRBV10-3 and TRBJ1-1, with a weak D call TRBD1 (5 bases). The CDR3 extends over 14 amino acids. Trimming pared 0 bases from V and 1 base from J, leaving 6 bases between. Germline CDR1 is ENHRY and CDR2 is SYGVKD. CDR3 amino acids: CAISESRGNTEAFF. In DNA, the CDR3 is TGTGCCATCAGTGAGTCAAGGGGGAACACTGAAGCTTTCTTT.

The genes are TRBV5-6 and TRBJ2-2; TRBD2 might be the D (6 bases). Germline V lookup: CDR1 SGHDT, CDR2 YYEEEE. Trimming left V 0 bases short and J 3 bases short, with 12 bases between. The CDR3 loop spans 16 amino acids. The CDR3 nucleotides read TGTGCCAGCAGCTTGGAGGGACGGGACTACACCGGGGAGCTGTTTTTT. As protein: CASSLEGRDYTGELFF.

J is TRBJ1-3 and V is TRBV9; possible D gene TRBD1, 5 bases. The CDR3 totals 16 residues. Deletions cut 4 bases from V and 0 bases from J, with 14 bases between. The V gene's germline CDR1 is SGDLS and CDR2 YYNGEE. The DNA of the CDR3 is TGTGCCAGCAGCTTCCCCAGGGCGAGCTCTGGAAACACCATATATTTT. As protein: CASSFPRASSGNTIYF.

This chain uses TRBV3-1 (or the pseudogene TRBV3-2) with TRBJ2-7; a weak D match, TRBD1 (6 bases). Trimming pared 5 bases from V and 0 bases from J, leaving 14 bases between. The V gene's germline CDR1 is LGHDT and CDR2 YNNKEL (reference sequence). The CDR3 loop spans 15 amino acids. This CDR3 is CASSSRQANSYEQYF. The CDR3 DNA follows: TGTGCCAGCAGCTCTCGACAGGCAAACTCCTACGAGCAGTACTTC.